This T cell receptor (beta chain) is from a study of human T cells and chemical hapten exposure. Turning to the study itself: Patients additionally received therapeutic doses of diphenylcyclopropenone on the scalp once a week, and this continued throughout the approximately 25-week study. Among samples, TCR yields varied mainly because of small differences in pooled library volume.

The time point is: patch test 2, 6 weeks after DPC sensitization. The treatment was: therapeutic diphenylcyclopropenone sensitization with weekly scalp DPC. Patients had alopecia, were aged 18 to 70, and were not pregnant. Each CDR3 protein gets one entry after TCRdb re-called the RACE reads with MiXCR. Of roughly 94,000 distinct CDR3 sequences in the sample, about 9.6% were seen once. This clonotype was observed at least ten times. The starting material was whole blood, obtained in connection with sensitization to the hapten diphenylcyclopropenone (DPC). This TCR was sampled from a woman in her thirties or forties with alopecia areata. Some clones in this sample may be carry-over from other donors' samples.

CDR3 amino acids: CASSSLYGTEAFF. The CDR3 region has the DNA TGTGCCAGCAGTTCTCTTTATGGCACTGAAGCTTTCTTT. The chain joins TRBV12-3 or TRBV12-4 to TRBJ1-1, with D uncertain. CDR3 length equals 13 residues. V lost 4 bases, J lost 4 bases, and 10 bases lay in between.